This is a list of T cell receptor beta chains from one sample in a study of T cell responses to AZD1222 COVID-19 vaccine. TCRdb's table, derived via immunoSEQ multiplex PCR, lists solely in-frame clones and lacks some. The profile covers tens of thousands of clones, with under 90% appearing a single time and 21% taken by the ten largest. The sample consisted of peripheral blood, taken on day 0 of AZD1222 vaccination. The receptors here all came from an adult in good health. CDR3s include the opening cysteine and the closing phenylalanine or tryptophan. A D gene is named only where the DNA matches it firmly. Some rows mark clone size as missing; the rest say once, few, many or name a class of expanded clone.

j_call,v_call,d_call,clone_size,cdr3_aa,cdr3_nt
TRBJ2-1,TRBV24-1,NA,NA,CATSQDGTNNEQFF,TGTGCCACCAGTCAGGACGGAACGAACAATGAGCAGTTCTTC
TRBJ1-4,TRBV28,NA,NA,CASLRGANEKLFF,TGTGCCTCGCTGCGGGGGGCTAATGAAAAACTGTTTTTT
TRBJ2-7,TRBV4-1,TRBD2,NA,CASSRDTSAVSYEQYF,TGCGCCAGCAGTCGTGATACTAGCGCCGTCTCCTACGAGCAGTACTTC
TRBJ1-4,TRBV27,NA,NA,CASSYLGGREKLFF,TGTGCCAGCAGTTACCTGGGGGGGCGAGAAAAACTGTTTTTT
TRBJ1-6,TRBV7-2,NA,NA,CASSFSDNSPLHF,TGTGCCAGCAGCTTTTCCGATAATTCACCCCTCCACTTT
TRBJ2-1,TRBV19,TRBD1,few,CATRQGTYNEQFF,TGTGCCACCAGACAGGGGACCTACAATGAGCAGTTCTTC
TRBJ1-6,TRBV28,NA,NA,CASNIGRAASRADSPLHF,TGTGCCAGCAACATTGGAAGGGCCGCCTCCAGGGCAGATTCACCCCTCCACTTT
TRBJ1-3,TRBV9,NA,NA,CASSVPNGNTIYF,TGTGCCAGCAGCGTACCTAATGGAAACACCATATATTTT
TRBJ1-5,TRBV7-9,NA,NA,CASSLSGGSNQPQHF,TGTGCCAGCAGCTTATCCGGGGGAAGCAATCAGCCCCAGCATTTT
TRBJ1-2,TRBV5-4,NA,NA,CASSLVGQPGGYTF,TGTGCCAGCAGCTTGGTGGGTCAGCCAGGAGGCTACACCTTC
TRBJ2-3,TRBV9,TRBD1,NA,CASSVTGTVLTDTQYF,TGTGCCAGCAGCGTCACCGGGACAGTACTCACAGATACGCAGTATTTT
TRBJ2-3,TRBV28,NA,few,CASTLTTDTQYF,TGTGCCAGCACTCTTACCACAGATACGCAGTATTTT
TRBJ1-3,TRBV28,NA,NA,CASSSPGRAGNTIYF,TGTGCCAGCAGTTCCCCGGGAAGGGCAGGAAACACCATATATTTT
TRBJ1-2,TRBV28,NA,NA,CASRASRYGYTF,TGTGCCAGCAGAGCGTCGAGATATGGCTACACCTTC
TRBJ1-1,TRBV28,NA,NA,CATLGGTTNTEAFF,TGTGCCACATTAGGGGGGACAACGAACACTGAAGCTTTCTTT
TRBJ2-1,TRBV5-6,NA,NA,CASSLGVNNEQFF,TGTGCCAGCAGCTTGGGGGTTAACAATGAGCAGTTCTTC
TRBJ1-5,TRBV30,TRBD1,NA,CACQGQGASLSNQPQHF,TGTGCCTGTCAAGGACAGGGGGCATCTCTAAGCAATCAGCCCCAGCATTTT
TRBJ1-1,TRBV9,TRBD1,NA,CASTEGQGTSLNTEAFF,TGTGCCAGCACCGAAGGACAGGGGACGAGTTTGAACACTGAAGCTTTCTTT
TRBJ1-2,TRBV12-2,NA,NA,CASRFSRGTSPGANYGYTF,TGTGCAAGTCGCTTTAGTAGGGGGACTTCCCCCGGGGCTAACTATGGCTACACCTTC
TRBJ2-7,TRBV12-3/TRBV12-4,NA,NA,CASTSSYEQYF,TGTGCCAGCACCTCTTCCTACGAGCAGTACTTC
TRBJ1-4,TRBV5-1,NA,NA,CASTGGGGGEKLFF,TGCGCCAGCACCGGGGGGGGCGGCGGTGAAAAACTGTTTTTT
TRBJ2-7,TRBV19,TRBD2,NA,CASKRGSSYEQYF,TGTGCCAGTAAGCGGGGCAGCTCCTACGAGCAGTACTTC
TRBJ1-1,TRBV6-5,NA,NA,CAGKLTGNTEAFF,TGTGCCGGCAAATTGACGGGGAACACTGAAGCTTTCTTT
TRBJ1-1,TRBV1,NA,NA,CTSSPEGVNTEAFF,TGCACCAGCAGCCCGGAGGGGGTGAACACTGAAGCTTTCTTT
TRBJ1-1,TRBV29-1,TRBD1,few,CSVETTGARNTEAFF,TGCAGCGTTGAGACCACAGGGGCGCGGAACACTGAAGCTTTCTTT
TRBJ1-1,TRBV18,NA,NA,CASSPQGTNTEAFF,TGTGCCAGCTCACCCCAGGGAACCAACACTGAAGCTTTCTTT
TRBJ1-3,TRBV30,NA,NA,CAWGIGGNTIYF,TGTGCCTGGGGAATTGGTGGAAACACCATATATTTT
TRBJ1-1,TRBV5-1,NA,few,CASSLKGPTVTEAFF,TGCGCCAGCAGCTTGAAAGGACCCACGGTTACTGAAGCTTTCTTT
TRBJ1-5,TRBV5-1,NA,NA,CASSLQGREPQHF,TGCGCCAGCAGCTTGCAGGGACGTGAGCCCCAGCATTTT
TRBJ1-4,TRBV13,TRBD1,NA,CASSLGKTGVKEKLFF,TGTGCCAGCAGCTTAGGAAAGACAGGGGTAAAGGAAAAACTGTTTTTT
TRBJ1-3,TRBV19,TRBD1,NA,CASSNRQGSAGNTIYF,TGTGCCAGTAGTAACCGACAGGGCTCGGCTGGAAACACCATATATTTT
TRBJ2-2,TRBV28,TRBD2,NA,CASSPSSGSLYLTGELFF,TGTGCCAGCAGTCCGAGCAGCGGGAGTTTATATTTGACCGGGGAGCTGTTTTTT
TRBJ2-7,TRBV30,NA,once,CAWSVQGIAYEQYF,TGTGCCTGGAGTGTACAGGGTATAGCCTACGAGCAGTACTTC
TRBJ1-1,TRBV15,NA,NA,CATSTASGNTEAFF,TGTGCCACCAGCACAGCCTCGGGGAACACTGAAGCTTTCTTT
TRBJ2-3,TRBV5-1,TRBD2,once,CASRASGRTADTQYF,TGCGCCAGCAGAGCCAGCGGGAGGACAGCAGATACGCAGTATTTT
TRBJ2-7,TRBV5-4,TRBD1,NA,CASNRDRDPYEQYF,TGTGCCAGCAACCGGGACAGGGATCCCTACGAGCAGTACTTC
TRBJ2-1,TRBV27,TRBD2,NA,CASSSRTSGGDEQFF,TGTGCCAGCAGTTCACGGACTAGCGGGGGCGATGAGCAGTTCTTC
TRBJ1-5,TRBV5-5,NA,NA,CASSLEVRGQPQHF,TGTGCCAGCAGCTTGGAGGTCCGGGGACAGCCCCAGCATTTT
TRBJ1-2,TRBV11-2,TRBD1,NA,CASSSLRDRSNYGYTF,TGTGCCAGCAGCTCGCTCCGGGACAGGTCTAACTATGGCTACACCTTC
TRBJ1-1,TRBV7-9,NA,NA,CASSFHRDQNTEAFF,TGTGCCAGCAGCTTTCATCGGGACCAGAACACTGAAGCTTTCTTT
TRBJ2-1,TRBV5-1,NA,few,CASSLVDNEQFF,TGCGCCAGCAGCTTGGTGGACAATGAGCAGTTCTTC
TRBJ1-5,TRBV19,NA,NA,CASTSQGAEPQHF,TGTGCCAGTACCTCACAGGGAGCGGAGCCCCAGCATTTT
TRBJ2-1,TRBV7-9,NA,NA,CASSLVLEGEQFF,TGTGCCAGCAGCTTAGTGCTGGAAGGTGAGCAGTTCTTC
TRBJ2-3,TRBV6-5,TRBD1,NA,CASSLTGGERNTQYF,TGTGCCAGCAGTTTGACAGGGGGCGAAAGGAATACGCAGTATTTT
TRBJ2-7,TRBV5-1,TRBD1,few,CASRNPGTGSKYEQYF,TGCGCCAGCAGGAACCCCGGGACAGGGAGTAAGTACGAGCAGTACTTC
TRBJ1-1,TRBV5-6,NA,once,CASSLARGRSNTEAFF,TGTGCCAGCAGCTTGGCCAGGGGAAGGTCGAACACTGAAGCTTTCTTT
TRBJ1-5,TRBV29-1,NA,NA,CSVGEGNRQPQHF,TGCAGCGTTGGGGAAGGGAATCGACAGCCCCAGCATTTT
TRBJ2-1,TRBV5-4,NA,NA,CASSLGGPRQVQFF,TGTGCCAGCAGCTTGGGCGGGCCCCGACAGGTGCAGTTCTTC
TRBJ1-6,TRBV21-1,NA,NA,CANLDGGSPSPLHF,TGTGCCAACCTCGATGGGGGCAGCCCATCACCCCTCCACTTT
TRBJ1-5,TRBV6-2/TRBV6-3,NA,NA,CASSYRWGQPQHF,TGTGCCAGCAGTTACCGTTGGGGGCAGCCCCAGCATTTT
TRBJ2-5,TRBV7-8,NA,NA,CASSLRDSRETQYF,TGTGCCAGCAGCTTGCGGGACTCCCGGGAGACCCAGTACTTC